These 5 T cell receptor beta chains were all obtained from the same sample, sequenced in a study of sequential checkpoint blockade in melanoma. TCRdb keeps only in-frame clones here, not all; method: immunoSEQ multiplex PCR. The sample has 25,000 to 35,000 clones, 75% to 80% seen once. Treatment of the sample: randomized to nivolumab then ipilimumab (arm A) or the reverse (arm B). This material consisted of CD8+ T cells sorted from blood (inferred from file names), taken from a patient given nivolumab and ipilimumab in sequence. These receptors were taken from a human donor with melanoma.

V usage is TRBV28 and J usage is TRBJ2-1; tentatively, D is TRBD1 (5 bases). Trimming took 6 bases from V and 7 from J, leaving 19 bases between them. The CDR3 is 15 residues long. CDR1 MDHEN and CDR2 SYDVKM come from the germline V gene. The CDR3 bases are TGTGCCAGCAGCAAGACAGCCACTCTTCGAAATGAGCAGTTCTTC. Protein: CASSKTATLRNEQFF. The whole variable domain, filled in from reference TRBV28 and TRBJ2-1, reads DVKVTQSSRYLVKRTGEKVFLECVQDMDHENMFWYRQDPGLGLRLIYFSYDVKMKEKGDIPEGYSVSREKKERFSLILESASTNQTSMYLCASSKTATLRNEQFFGPGTRLTVL.

V gene TRBV7-2 combines with J gene TRBJ2-2; 15 bases map to TRBD2. Germline V gives CDR1 SGHTA, CDR2 FQGNSA. This CDR3 contains 18 residues. Unmatched junction bases numbered 6, after V lost 6 bases and J lost 1 base. The CDR3 is CASSSPGLAGGNTGELFF. CDR3 nucleotide sequence: TGTGCCAGCAGTTCACCGGGACTAGCGGGGGGGAACACCGGGGAGCTGTTTTTT.

J is TRBJ1-2 and V is TRBV28; D gene uncertain. Trimming left V 3 bases short and J 4 bases short, with 18 bases between. Germline V gene sequence: CDR1 MDHEN, CDR2 SYDVKM. The CDR3 totals 16 residues. For the CDR3, the DNA is TGTGCCAGCAGTTTGGCCCAAAGAGGGCTTCTCTATGGCTACACCTTC. Translation gives CASSLAQRGLLYGYTF.

The V and J genes are TRBV27 and TRBJ2-1; D is possibly TRBD2 (6 bases). Germline V gene lookup returns CDR1 MNHEY and CDR2 SMNVEV (reference sequence). Trimming shortened V by 8 bases and J by 7 bases, and 21 bases separated the two germline ends. The CDR3 spans 15 residues. The DNA for the CDR3 is TGTGCCAGCGCGTCTGGAGGGCCCACTTATAATGAGCAGTTCTTC. Translated, it gives CASASGGPTYNEQFF.

This clone came up a few times. The rearrangement uses TRBV19 and TRBJ2-7; 8 nucleotides align to TRBD1. The CDR3 contains 12 residues. The V and J ends lost 7 bases and 6 bases, in that order; junction bases with no gene match: 5. Germline V gives CDR1 LNHDA, CDR2 SQIVND (reference sequence). The chain's CDR3 is CASNQGAAEQYF. Written as DNA, the CDR3 is TGTGCCAGTAATCAGGGGGCTGCCGAGCAGTACTTC.